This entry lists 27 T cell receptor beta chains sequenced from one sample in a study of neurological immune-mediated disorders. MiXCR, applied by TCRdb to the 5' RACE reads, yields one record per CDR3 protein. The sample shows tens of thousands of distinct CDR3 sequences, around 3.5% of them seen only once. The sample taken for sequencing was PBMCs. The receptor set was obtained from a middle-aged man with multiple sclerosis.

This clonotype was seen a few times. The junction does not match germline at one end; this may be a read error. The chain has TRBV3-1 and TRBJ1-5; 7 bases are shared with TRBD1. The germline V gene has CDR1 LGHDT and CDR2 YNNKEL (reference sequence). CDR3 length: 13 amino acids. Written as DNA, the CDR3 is TGTGCCAGCAGCCAAGATGACAGGGCTCCCCAGAATTTT. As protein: CASSQDDRAPQNF.

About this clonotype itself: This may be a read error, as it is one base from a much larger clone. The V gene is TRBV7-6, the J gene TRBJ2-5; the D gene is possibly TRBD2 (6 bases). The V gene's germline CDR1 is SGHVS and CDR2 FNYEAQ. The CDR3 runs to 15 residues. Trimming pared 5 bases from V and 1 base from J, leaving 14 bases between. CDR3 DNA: TGTGCCAGCAGCCCAGGACGGGGGACCCAAGAGACCCAGTACTTC. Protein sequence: CASSPGRGTQETQYF. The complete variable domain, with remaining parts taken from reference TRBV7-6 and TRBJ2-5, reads GAGVSQSPRYKVTKRGQDVALRCDPISGHVSLYWYRQALGQGPEFLTYFNYEAQQDKSGLPNDRFSAERPEGSISTLTIQRTEQRDSAMYRCASSPGRGTQETQYFGPGTRLLVL.

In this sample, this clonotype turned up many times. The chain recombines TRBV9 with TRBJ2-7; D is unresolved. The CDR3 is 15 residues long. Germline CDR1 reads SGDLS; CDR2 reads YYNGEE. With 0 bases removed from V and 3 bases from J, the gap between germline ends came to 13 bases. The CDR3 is CASSVGSTVDYEQYF. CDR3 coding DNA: TGTGCCAGCAGCGTAGGTTCGACGGTGGACTACGAGCAGTACTTC.

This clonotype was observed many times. CDR3 in DNA: TGCGCCAGCACCGCACTAGCGGGGGGTGGTAATGAGCAGTTCTTC. This translates into CASTALAGGGNEQFF. The rearrangement links TRBV5-1 to TRBJ2-1; 12 nucleotides agree with TRBD2. Unmatched junction bases numbered 8, after V lost 6 bases and J lost 7 bases. The CDR3 covers 15 residues. Germline V CDR1 and CDR2: SGHRS, YFSETQ.

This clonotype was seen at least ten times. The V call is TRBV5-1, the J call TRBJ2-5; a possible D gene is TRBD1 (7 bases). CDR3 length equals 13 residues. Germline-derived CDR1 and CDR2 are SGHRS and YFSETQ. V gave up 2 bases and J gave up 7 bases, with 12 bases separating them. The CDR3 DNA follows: TGCGCCAGCAGCTTTGGGCAGGGGGGGACCCAGTACTTC. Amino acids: CASSFGQGGTQYF.

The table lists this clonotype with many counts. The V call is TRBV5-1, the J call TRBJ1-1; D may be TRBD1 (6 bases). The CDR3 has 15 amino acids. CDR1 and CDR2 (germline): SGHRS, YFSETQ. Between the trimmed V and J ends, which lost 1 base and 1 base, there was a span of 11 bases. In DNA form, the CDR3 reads TGCGCCAGCAGCTTGATGGGGGGCCCGAACACTGAAGCTTTCTTT. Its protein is CASSLMGGPNTEAFF.

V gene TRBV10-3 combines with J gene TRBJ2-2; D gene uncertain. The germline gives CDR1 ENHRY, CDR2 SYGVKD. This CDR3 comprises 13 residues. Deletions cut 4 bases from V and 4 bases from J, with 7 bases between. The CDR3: CAISGKLTGELFF. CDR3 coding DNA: TGTGCCATCAGTGGAAAGCTCACCGGGGAGCTGTTTTTT.

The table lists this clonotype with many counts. DNA of the CDR3: TGCAGTGCTAGAGACACGGCGCGGGGGGACAATGAGCAGTTCTTC. It translates to CSARDTARGDNEQFF. V usage is TRBV20-1 and J usage is TRBJ2-1, with 8 nucleotides matching TRBD2. The germline gives CDR1 DFQATT, CDR2 SNEGSKA (reference sequence). Trimming took 0 bases from V and 5 from J; bases not matched to a gene: 6. The CDR3 has 15 amino acids.

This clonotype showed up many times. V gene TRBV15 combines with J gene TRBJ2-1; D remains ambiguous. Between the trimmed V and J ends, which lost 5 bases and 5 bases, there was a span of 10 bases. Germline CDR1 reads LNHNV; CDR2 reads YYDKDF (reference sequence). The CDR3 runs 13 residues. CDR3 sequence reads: CATSPIPHNEQFF. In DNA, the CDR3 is TGTGCCACCAGCCCTATTCCCCACAATGAGCAGTTCTTC.

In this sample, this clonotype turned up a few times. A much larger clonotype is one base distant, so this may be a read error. CDR3 coding DNA: TGCAGCGTTGCAAAGGGGAACACTGAAGCTTTCTTT. Its protein is CSVAKGNTEAFF. This chain uses TRBV29-1 with TRBJ1-1; D ambiguous. V was trimmed by 4 bases and J by 1 base, leaving 7 bases between them. This CDR3 spans 12 amino acids. Germline lookup yields CDR1 SQVTM and CDR2 ANQGSEA.

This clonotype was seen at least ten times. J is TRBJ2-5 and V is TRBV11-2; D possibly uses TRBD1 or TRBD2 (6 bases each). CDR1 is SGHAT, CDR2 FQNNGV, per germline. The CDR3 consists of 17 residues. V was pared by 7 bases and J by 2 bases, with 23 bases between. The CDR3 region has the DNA TGTGCCAGCAATGATAACGGATATCGGGGGCAGCAAGAGACCCAGTACTTC. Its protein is CASNDNGYRGQQETQYF.

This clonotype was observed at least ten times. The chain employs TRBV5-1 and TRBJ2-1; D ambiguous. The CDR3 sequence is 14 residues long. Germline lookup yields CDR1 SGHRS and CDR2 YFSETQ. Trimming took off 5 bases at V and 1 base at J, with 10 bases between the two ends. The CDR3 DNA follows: TGCGCCAGCAGGTGGGGTGATTCCTACAATGAGCAGTTCTTC. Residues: CASRWGDSYNEQFF.

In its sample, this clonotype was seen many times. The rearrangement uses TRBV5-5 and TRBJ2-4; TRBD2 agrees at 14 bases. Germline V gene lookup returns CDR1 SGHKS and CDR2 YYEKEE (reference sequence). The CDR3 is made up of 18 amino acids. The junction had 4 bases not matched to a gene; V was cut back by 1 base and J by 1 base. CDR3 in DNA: TGTGCCAGCAGCTTGTTGACTAGCGGGGGGGCGGCCAAAAACATTCAGTACTTC. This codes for CASSLLTSGGAAKNIQYF.

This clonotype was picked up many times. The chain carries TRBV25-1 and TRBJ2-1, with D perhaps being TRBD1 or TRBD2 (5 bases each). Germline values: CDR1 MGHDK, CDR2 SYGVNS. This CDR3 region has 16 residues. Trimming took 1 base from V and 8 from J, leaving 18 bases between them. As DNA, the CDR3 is TGTGCCAGCAGTGAATTGGGGACGAGTAGTATGTATGAGCAGTTCTTC. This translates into CASSELGTSSMYEQFF. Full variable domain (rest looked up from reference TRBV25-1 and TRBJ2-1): EADIYQTPRYLVIGTGKKITLECSQTMGHDKMYWYQQDPGMELHLIHYSYGVNSTEKGDLSSESTVSRIRTEHFPLTLESARPSHTSQYLCASSELGTSSMYEQFFGPGTRLTVL.

Here the CDR3 reads CASSFTGGASEQYF. DNA of the CDR3: TGTGCCAGTAGTTTCACAGGGGGCGCATCCGAGCAGTACTTC. The V and J genes are TRBV19 and TRBJ2-7, with 9 bases identical to TRBD1. From germline, CDR1 is LNHDA and CDR2 SQIVND (reference sequence). This CDR3 contains 14 residues. With 5 bases clipped from V and 6 bases from J, the junction kept 8 bases outside the gene matches.

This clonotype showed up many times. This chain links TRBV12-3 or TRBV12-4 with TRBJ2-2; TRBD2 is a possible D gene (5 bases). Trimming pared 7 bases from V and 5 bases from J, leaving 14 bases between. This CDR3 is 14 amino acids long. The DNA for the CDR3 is TGTGCCAGCACGAGGGCAGCCCGAACCGGGGAGCTGTTTTTT. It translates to CASTRAARTGELFF.

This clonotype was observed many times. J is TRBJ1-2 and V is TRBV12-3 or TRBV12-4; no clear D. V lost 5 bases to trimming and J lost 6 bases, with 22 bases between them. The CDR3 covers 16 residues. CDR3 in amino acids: CASSPPRGLADHGYTF. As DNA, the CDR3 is TGTGCCAGCAGTCCTCCAAGAGGACTCGCGGACCATGGCTACACCTTC.

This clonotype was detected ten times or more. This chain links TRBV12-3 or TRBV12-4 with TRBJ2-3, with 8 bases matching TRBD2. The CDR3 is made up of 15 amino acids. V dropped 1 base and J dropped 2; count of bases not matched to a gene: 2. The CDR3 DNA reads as TGTGCCAGCAGTTTAGGGGGACTAGACACAGATACGCAGTATTTT. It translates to CASSLGGLDTDTQYF.

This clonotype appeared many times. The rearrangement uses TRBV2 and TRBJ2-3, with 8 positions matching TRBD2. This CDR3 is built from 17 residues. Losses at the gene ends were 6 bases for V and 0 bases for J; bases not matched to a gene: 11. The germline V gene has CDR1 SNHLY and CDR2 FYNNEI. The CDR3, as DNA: TGTGCCAGCAGCGGCAATGGAGCGGGGGCCAGCACAGATACGCAGTATTTT. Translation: CASSGNGAGASTDTQYF. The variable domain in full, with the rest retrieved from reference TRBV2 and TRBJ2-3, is EPEVTQTPSHQVTQMGQEVILRCVPISNHLYFYWYRQILGQKVEFLVSFYNNEISEKSEIFDDQFSVERPDGSNFTLKIRSTKLEDSAMYFCASSGNGAGASTDTQYFGPGTRLTVL.

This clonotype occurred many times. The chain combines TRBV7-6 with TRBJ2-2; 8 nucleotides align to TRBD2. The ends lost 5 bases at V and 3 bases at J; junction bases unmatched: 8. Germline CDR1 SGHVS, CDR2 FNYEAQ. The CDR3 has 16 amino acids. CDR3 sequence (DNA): TGTGCCAGCAGCCCCAGCGGGGGCGTGGACACCGGGGAGCTGTTTTTT. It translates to CASSPSGGVDTGELFF.

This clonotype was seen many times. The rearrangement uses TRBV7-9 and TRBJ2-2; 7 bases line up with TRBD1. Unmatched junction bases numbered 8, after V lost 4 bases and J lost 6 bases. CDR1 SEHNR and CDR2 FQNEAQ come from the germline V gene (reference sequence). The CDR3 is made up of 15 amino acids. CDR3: CASSSMQGEAGELFF. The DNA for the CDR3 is TGTGCCAGCAGCTCGATGCAGGGGGAAGCCGGGGAGCTGTTTTTT.

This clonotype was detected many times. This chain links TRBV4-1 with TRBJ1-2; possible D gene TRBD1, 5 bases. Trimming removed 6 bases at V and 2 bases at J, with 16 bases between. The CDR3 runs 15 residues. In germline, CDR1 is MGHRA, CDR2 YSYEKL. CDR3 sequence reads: CASRIPGTQNYGYTF. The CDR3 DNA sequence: TGCGCCAGCAGAATCCCTGGGACGCAGAACTATGGCTACACCTTC.

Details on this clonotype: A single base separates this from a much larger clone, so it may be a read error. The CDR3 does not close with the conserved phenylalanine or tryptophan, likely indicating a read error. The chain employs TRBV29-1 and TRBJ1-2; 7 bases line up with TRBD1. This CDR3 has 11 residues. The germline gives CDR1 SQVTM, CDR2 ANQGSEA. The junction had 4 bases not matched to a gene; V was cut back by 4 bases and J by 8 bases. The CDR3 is CSVGQGDGYTI. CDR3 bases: TGCAGCGTTGGACAGGGTGACGGCTACACCATC.

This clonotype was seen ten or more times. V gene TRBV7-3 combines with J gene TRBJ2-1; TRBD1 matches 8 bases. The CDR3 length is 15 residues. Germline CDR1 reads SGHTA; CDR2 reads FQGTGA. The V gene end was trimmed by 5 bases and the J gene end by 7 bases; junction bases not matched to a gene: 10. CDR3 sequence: CASSTGRGRRNEQFF. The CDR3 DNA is TGTGCCAGCAGCACCGGCAGGGGGCGGAGGAATGAGCAGTTCTTC.

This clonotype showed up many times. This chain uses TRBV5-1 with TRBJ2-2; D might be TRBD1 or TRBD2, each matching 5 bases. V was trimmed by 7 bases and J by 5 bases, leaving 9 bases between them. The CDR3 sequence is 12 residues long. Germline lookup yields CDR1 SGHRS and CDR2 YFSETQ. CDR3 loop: CASFEGTGELFF. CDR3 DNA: TGCGCCAGCTTTGAGGGGACCGGGGAGCTGTTTTTT.

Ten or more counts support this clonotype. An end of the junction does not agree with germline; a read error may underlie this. CDR3 loop: CASSLTGANSPLNF. The CDR3 bases are TGCGCCAGCAGCTTGACAGGGGCTAATTCACCCCTCAACTTT. The chain recombines TRBV5-1 with TRBJ1-6, with TRBD1 matching over 7 bases. The germline V gene has CDR1 SGHRS and CDR2 YFSETQ. The CDR3 extends over 14 amino acids.

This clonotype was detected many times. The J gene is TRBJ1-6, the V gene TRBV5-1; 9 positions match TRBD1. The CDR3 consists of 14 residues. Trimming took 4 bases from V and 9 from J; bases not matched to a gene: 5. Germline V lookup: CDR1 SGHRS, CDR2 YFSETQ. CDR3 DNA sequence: TGCGCCAGCAGCAGGACAGGGGTGGGTTCACCCCTCCACTTT. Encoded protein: CASSRTGVGSPLHF.